A single sample is the source of the 19 T cell receptor beta chains below, sequenced in a study of T cell repertoires in cytomegalovirus infection. One entry per CDR3 protein, called by TCRdb with MiXCR from the reads. The table lists approximately 220,000 distinct CDR3 sequences, 30% to 45% of them singletons, with 55% to 70% in the top ten. Which antigens these TCRs recognize remains unknown. Sample: CD8+ T cells from cultured PBMCs, taken from culture after CMV antigen stimulation. The source of these receptors is a human donor in good health (CMV status not recorded). Some clones in this sample may be carry-over from other donors' samples.

The rearrangement links TRBV7-3 to TRBJ2-6; D remains ambiguous. The CDR3 covers 15 residues. The germline CDR1 and CDR2 sequences are SGHTA and FQGTGA. Trimming pared 4 bases from V and 0 bases from J, leaving 7 bases between. CDR3 DNA: TGTGCCAGCAGCTCGTACGGCTCTGGGGCCAACGTCCTGACTTTC. Protein product: CASSSYGSGANVLTF.

V gene TRBV10-2 combines with J gene TRBJ2-2; D not resolved. Germline CDR1 and CDR2: WSHSY and SAAADI. The V and J ends lost 4 bases and 6 bases respectively, with 0 bases between them. CDR3 length equals 10 residues. CDR3 nucleotide sequence: TGCGCCAGCAGTGCCGGGGAGCTGTTTTTT. Translation: CASSAGELFF.

This clonotype turned up a few times. The V gene is TRBV27, the J gene TRBJ2-4; D possibly uses TRBD1 or TRBD2 (5 bases each). Looked up from germline, CDR1 is MNHEY and CDR2 is SMNVEV (reference sequence). The CDR3 has 15 amino acids. With 6 bases removed from V and 8 bases from J, the gap between germline ends came to 20 bases. The CDR3 coding sequence is TGTGCCAGCAGCGACGCAGGGAGCCCTTTGGACATTCAGTACTTC. The encoded protein is CASSDAGSPLDIQYF.

There are a few counts of this clonotype. V and J are TRBV3-1 and TRBJ1-1; D may be TRBD1 (5 bases). V gave up 1 base and J gave up 5 bases, with 14 bases separating them. The CDR3 spans 15 residues. The V gene's germline CDR1 is LGHDT and CDR2 YNNKEL (reference sequence). CDR3 coding DNA: TGTGCCAGCAGCCAAGGTGTGGGGGTGTGGACTGAAGCTTTCTTT. This gives the protein CASSQGVGVWTEAFF.

The chain employs TRBV27 and TRBJ1-4, with D perhaps matching TRBD1 (5 bases). There are 15 residues in the CDR3. Looked up from germline, CDR1 is MNHEY and CDR2 is SMNVEV (reference sequence). Trimming stripped 3 bases from V and 8 bases from J, with 16 bases between. Here the CDR3 DNA reads TGTGCCAGCAGTTTCAGGCGGCAGGGTATGGAAAAACTGTTTTTT. Translated, it gives CASSFRRQGMEKLFF.

This rearrangement joins TRBV27 to TRBJ2-5; the match to TRBD1 covers 9 bases. Trimming removed 1 base from V and 3 bases from J; junction bases left unmatched: 9. CDR1 and CDR2 (germline): MNHEY, SMNVEV (reference sequence). The CDR3 runs to 17 residues. The CDR3 DNA follows: TGTGCCAGCAGTTTATTGGGCCCGGGACAGGGTAAAGAGACCCAGTACTTC. As protein: CASSLLGPGQGKETQYF.

The chain uses TRBV12-3 or TRBV12-4 and TRBJ1-5; 9 nucleotides line up with TRBD1. V was pared by 4 bases and J by 3 bases, with 4 bases of the junction left unmatched. The CDR3 sequence is 15 residues long. The CDR3, as DNA: TGTGCCAGCAGTTACAGGGGGCTTGACAATCAGCCCCAGCATTTT. This encodes CASSYRGLDNQPQHF.

In the case of this clonotype: A much larger clone lies a single base off, so this may be a read error. The chain combines TRBV7-2 with TRBJ2-5, with TRBD2 identical over 7 bases. Germline V gives CDR1 SGHTA, CDR2 FQGNSA. This CDR3 comprises 15 residues. The trim removed 0 bases at V and 7 bases at J, leaving 8 bases unmatched. CDR3 in DNA: TGTGCCAGCAGCTTAGCGGGAGGGCCCGGGGGGACCCAGTACTTC. Protein product: CASSLAGGPGGTQYF. Combining the CDR3 with reference TRBV7-2 and TRBJ2-5 gives the whole variable domain GAGVSQSPSNKVTEKGKDVELRCDPISGHTALYWYRQSLGQGLEFLIYFQGNSAPDKSGLPSDRFSAERTGGSVSTLTIQRTQQEDSAVYLCASSLAGGPGGTQYFGPGTRLLVL.

This clonotype has more than one count but fewer than ten. This rearrangement joins TRBV28 to TRBJ2-7; D remains unclear. V lost 2 bases and J lost 1, with 15 bases in between. This CDR3 has 16 residues. Germline loops: CDR1 MDHEN, CDR2 SYDVKM. The CDR3 is CASSLSSAWVSYEQYF. Written as DNA, the CDR3 is TGTGCCAGCAGTTTAAGTTCCGCCTGGGTATCCTACGAGCAGTACTTC.

The genes are TRBV27 and TRBJ2-1; a weak D match, TRBD2 (6 bases). The V end was cut by 0 bases, the J end by 4 bases, with 10 bases between. Germline-derived CDR1 and CDR2 are MNHEY and SMNVEV (reference sequence). The CDR3 covers 15 residues. CDR3 residues: CASSLSRTIYNEQFF. As DNA, the CDR3 is TGTGCCAGCAGTTTATCACGGACTATATACAATGAGCAGTTCTTC.

Worth noting for this clonotype: One end of the junction does not line up with germline, which may come from a read error. The chain joins TRBV7-2 to TRBJ2-1; TRBD2 matches 10 bases. CDR1 is SGHTA, CDR2 FQGNSA, per germline. This CDR3 is 16 amino acids long. Written as DNA, the CDR3 is TGTGCAAGCAGCTCCACCGTACTAGCGGGATTAAATGAGCAGTTCTTC. It translates to CASSSTVLAGLNEQFF.

The chain has TRBV6-4 and TRBJ1-2; unclear D gene. From germline, CDR1 is MRHNA and CDR2 SNTAGT. The CDR3 sequence is 15 residues long. V was clipped by 2 bases and J by 8 bases, with 18 bases between them. CDR3 nucleotides: TGTGCCAGCAGTGACCGCGACATTATCCGCGAGGGCTACACCTTC. The encoded protein is CASSDRDIIREGYTF.

The sample holds a few counts of this clonotype. This chain connects TRBV6-1 to TRBJ2-3, with TRBD1 identical over 10 bases. The trim removed 8 bases at V and 3 bases at J, leaving 8 bases unmatched. Germline V lookup: CDR1 MNHNS, CDR2 SASEGT. There are 15 residues in the CDR3. The CDR3 nucleotides are TGTGCCAGCGGTCCGGGACAGGGGATAACAGATACGCAGTATTTT. Protein sequence: CASGPGQGITDTQYF.

This chain uses TRBV5-1 with TRBJ1-1; tentative D call: TRBD1 (5 bases). The V gene's germline CDR1 is SGHRS and CDR2 YFSETQ. V was clipped by 4 bases and J by 8 bases, with 12 bases between them. The CDR3 runs 12 residues. The CDR3 sequence: CASSDDSLEAFF. In DNA, the CDR3 is TGCGCCAGCAGCGATGACAGTCTCGAAGCTTTCTTT.

The rearrangement uses TRBV6-1 and TRBJ2-7; D is ambiguous. Germline loops: CDR1 MNHNS, CDR2 SASEGT. V was shortened by 7 bases and J by 5 bases, with 18 bases between the two germline ends. The CDR3 is 14 residues long. CDR3 nucleotides: TGTGCCAGCAACTTACCTTCAGGTTCTCACGAGCAGTACTTC. Encoded protein: CASNLPSGSHEQYF.

The chain couples TRBV12-3 or TRBV12-4 to TRBJ2-1; maybe TRBD2 (5 bases). The CDR3 has 16 amino acids. V lost 8 bases, J lost 2 bases, and 19 bases lay in between. The CDR3 region is CASSFREMSTYNEQFF. DNA for the CDR3: TGTGCCAGCTCGTTTAGGGAGATGAGTACCTACAATGAGCAGTTCTTC.

This clonotype has at least ten counts. The CDR3 region is CATRGRTGVSKNIQYF. The DNA for the CDR3 is TGTGCCACCAGGGGGAGGACAGGGGTGTCCAAAAACATTCAGTACTTC. V and J are TRBV15 and TRBJ2-4; 9 bases agree with TRBD1. V was pared by 6 bases and J by 2 bases, with 8 bases of the junction left unmatched. Germline V gives CDR1 LNHNV, CDR2 YYDKDF (reference sequence). This CDR3 contains 16 residues. Combining the CDR3 with reference TRBV15 and TRBJ2-4 gives the whole variable domain DAMVIQNPRYQVTQFGKPVTLSCSQTLNHNVMYWYQQKSSQAPKLLFHYYDKDFNNEADTPDNFQSRRPNTSFCFLDIRSPGLGDTAMYLCATRGRTGVSKNIQYFGAGTRLSVL.

Only one count was recorded for this clonotype. The CDR3 bases are TGTGCCACCAGCAGAGGGGAGGGGTGGGGATTATACCAAGAGACCCAGTACTTC. Residues: CATSRGEGWGLYQETQYF. The V and J genes are TRBV15 and TRBJ2-5; TRBD2 aligns across 7 bases. V was clipped by 1 base and J by 0 bases; unmatched bases: 11. The germline V gene encodes CDR1 LNHNV and CDR2 YYDKDF (reference sequence). This CDR3 comprises 18 residues.

V usage is TRBV3-1 and J usage is TRBJ2-7; 8 nucleotides align to TRBD2. Germline CDR1 reads LGHDT; CDR2 reads YNNKEL (reference sequence). CDR3 length: 15 amino acids. J gave up 0 bases and V 6 bases, and 7 bases lay outside the gene matches. The DNA for the CDR3 is TGTGCCAGCAGATCTACTAGCGGTAGCTCCTACGAGCAGTACTTC. It specifies CASRSTSGSSYEQYF.